This note documents a single TCR beta chain sequence. The source of the sample is a study of radiation and T cells in renal cell carcinoma. The ends were cut back, 4 bases at V and 0 bases at J, with 3 bases in the middle. There are 13 residues in the CDR3. Germline loops: CDR1 LNHDA, CDR2 SQIVND (reference sequence). Clones were sequenced by immunoSEQ multiplex PCR, and TCRdb holds only the in-frame ones, with some missing. The table has 40,000 to 60,000 clones, 83% seen once. Documented time point: baseline pretreatment blood. Documented treatment: 15 Gy SBRT to primary tumor, nephrectomy 4 weeks later.

The source of this sequence is a woman in her seventies with renal cell carcinoma. Sequences were derived from blood, sampled from a patient whose treatment included radiotherapy and nephrectomy. The chain has TRBV19 and TRBJ2-2; D gene unclear. The CDR3 reads CASSNPNTGELFF. CDR3 coding DNA: TGTGCCAGTAGTAACCCGAACACCGGGGAGCTGTTTTTT.